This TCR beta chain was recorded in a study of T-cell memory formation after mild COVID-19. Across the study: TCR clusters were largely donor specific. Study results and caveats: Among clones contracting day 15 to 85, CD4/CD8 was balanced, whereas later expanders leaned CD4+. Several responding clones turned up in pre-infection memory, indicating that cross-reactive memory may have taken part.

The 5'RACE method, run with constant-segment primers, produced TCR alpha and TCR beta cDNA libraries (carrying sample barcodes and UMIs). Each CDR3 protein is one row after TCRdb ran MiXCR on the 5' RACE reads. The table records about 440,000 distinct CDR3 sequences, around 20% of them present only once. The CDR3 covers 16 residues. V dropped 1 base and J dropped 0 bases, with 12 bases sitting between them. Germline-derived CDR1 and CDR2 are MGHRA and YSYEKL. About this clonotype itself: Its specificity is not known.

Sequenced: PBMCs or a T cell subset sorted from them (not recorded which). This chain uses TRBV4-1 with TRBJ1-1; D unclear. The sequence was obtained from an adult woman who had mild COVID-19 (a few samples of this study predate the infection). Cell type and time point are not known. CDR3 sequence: CASSQARTAMNTEAFF. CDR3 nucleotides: TGCGCCAGCAGCCAAGCCCGGACGGCTATGAACACTGAAGCTTTCTTT.